The present T cell receptor beta chain was sequenced within a study of blood T cell repertoires in COVID-19. As for the study in general: Nucleic acid was either cDNA or gDNA, and it came from T cells, B-cell-depleted T cells, or PBMCs.

Patients from Seattle were sampled longitudinally, starting during active infection. Some clones are missing from TCRdb's copy, which holds only in-frame ones; the method was immunoSEQ multiplex PCR. Found here are around 300,000 clones, 90% of them singletons; the top ten hold 0.95% to 1.3%. Germline CDR1 SGHAT, CDR2 FQDESV (reference sequence). V was pared by 6 bases and J by 0 bases, with 8 bases of the junction left unmatched. CDR3 length: 16 residues. The TCR sequence derives from a woman aged 40 to 50 with COVID-19, enrolled during active disease. This chain joins TRBV11-1 and TRBJ2-3, with 8 bases lining up with TRBD2. The sequenced sample consisted of peripheral blood. The CDR3 DNA is TGTGCCAGCAGAGACGGGAGGGCCGAAAGCACAGATACGCAGTATTTT. It codes for CASRDGRAESTDTQYF.